These T cell receptor beta chains were read from a single sample in a study of T cells in Graves' hyperthyroidism and ophthalmopathy. TCRdb reanalysed the multiplex PCR reads using MiXCR and keeps one entry per CDR3 protein. This table has approximately 700,000 distinct CDR3 sequences, over 15% appearing once. Input material: blood. All receptors come from a young man with Graves' hyperthyroidism. Both conserved end residues are part of each CDR3. The order of the fields is J gene, D gene, clone size, V gene, CDR3 protein, CDR3 DNA. The D gene is left open where the match is weak. Size is omitted from some rows. Given values are once, few, many or a class for expanded clones.

>TRBJ1-4|-|few|TRBV29-1
CSVGGRNEKLFF
TGCAGCGTTGGAGGAAGGAATGAAAAACTGTTTTTT
>TRBJ2-6|-|many|TRBV2
CASSEGRGGGANVLTF
TGTGCCAGCAGTGAAGGCAGGGGAGGTGGGGCCAACGTCCTGACTTTC
>TRBJ2-1|-|many|TRBV30
CAMGHYNEQFF
TGTGCGATGGGGCACTACAATGAGCAGTTCTTC
>TRBJ1-5|TRBD1|-|TRBV11-2
CASSTRTGIHQPQHF
TGTGCCAGCAGCACCCGGACAGGGATCCATCAGCCCCAGCATTTT
>TRBJ1-2|-|many|TRBV18
CASSPLQEEGYTF
TGTGCCAGCTCACCACTACAGGAGGAGGGCTACACCTTC
>TRBJ2-2|-|many|TRBV11-2
CASSFSPGLRLGELFF
TGTGCCAGCAGCTTTTCTCCGGGCCTCCGTCTCGGGGAGCTGTTTTTT
>TRBJ2-7|TRBD2|many|TRBV12-3/TRBV12-4
CASSFKAGGPYEQYF
TGTGCCAGCAGTTTTAAAGCGGGAGGGCCGTACGAGCAGTACTTC
>TRBJ2-1|TRBD2|many|TRBV29-1
CSESLAGSSYNEQFF
TGCAGCGAGTCGTTAGCGGGAAGCTCCTACAATGAGCAGTTCTTC
>TRBJ1-1|TRBD1|-|TRBV9
CASSVGATGENTEAFF
TGTGCCAGCAGCGTAGGGGCTACAGGGGAGAACACTGAAGCTTTCTTT
>TRBJ1-5|-|-|TRBV5-5
CASSSSTANSNQPQHF
TGTGCCAGCAGCTCGTCGACAGCGAATAGCAATCAGCCCCAGCATTTT
>TRBJ2-3|-|few|TRBV20-1
CSARHSTDTQYF
TGCAGTGCTAGACACAGCACAGATACGCAGTATTTT
>TRBJ1-1|-|-|TRBV12-3/TRBV12-4
CASSFPQGLDTEAFF
TGTGCCAGCAGTTTTCCCCAGGGGTTAGACACTGAAGCTTTCTTT
>TRBJ2-7|-|-|TRBV14
CASSQDQRGSEQYF
TGTGCCAGCAGCCAAGATCAAAGGGGGAGCGAGCAGTACTTC
>TRBJ2-5|-|few|TRBV20-1
CSARDVGSETQYF
TGCAGTGCTAGGGACGTAGGGAGCGAGACCCAGTACTTC
>TRBJ2-1|-|many|TRBV6-2/TRBV6-3
CASRKRTENADEQFF
TGTGCCAGCAGGAAGAGGACCGAGAATGCGGATGAGCAGTTCTTC
>TRBJ2-1|TRBD2|many|TRBV28
CASSPTSGAYNEQFF
TGTGCCAGCAGCCCCACTAGCGGAGCCTACAATGAGCAGTTCTTC
>TRBJ2-1|TRBD2|few|TRBV12-5
CASGLRPSGRAYNEQFF
TGTGCTAGTGGTTTGAGGCCTAGCGGGAGGGCCTACAATGAGCAGTTCTTC
>TRBJ2-5|TRBD2|many|TRBV28
CASTLAGGPGETQYF
TGTGCCAGCACCTTAGCGGGAGGGCCGGGGGAGACCCAGTACTTC
>TRBJ2-7|TRBD1|-|TRBV7-6
CASGTRQGLYEQYF
TGTGCCAGCGGCACAAGACAGGGTCTCTACGAGCAGTACTTC
>TRBJ1-1|-|few|TRBV5-5
CASSPWGVTMNTEAFF
TGTGCCAGCAGCCCATGGGGTGTTACTATGAACACTGAAGCTTTCTTT
>TRBJ2-2|TRBD1|few|TRBV5-8
CASSTLGTGITGELFF
TGTGCCAGCAGCACCTTAGGGACAGGGATAACCGGGGAGCTGTTTTTT
>TRBJ1-4|TRBD1|-|TRBV2
CASRDPRGQTNEKLFF
TGTGCCAGCAGAGACCCCAGGGGGCAGACTAATGAAAAACTGTTTTTT
>TRBJ2-7|-|-|TRBV27
CASSLSFRNRVEQYF
TGTGCCAGCAGTTTATCGTTTCGGAACCGGGTCGAGCAGTACTTC
>TRBJ2-1|-|-|TRBV4-2
CASSLGTYPYNEQFF
TGTGCCAGCAGCCTAGGGACCTACCCCTACAATGAGCAGTTCTTC
>TRBJ2-1|-|few|TRBV27
CASSHLASAHNEQFF
TGTGCCAGCAGTCACTTAGCTAGCGCCCACAATGAGCAGTTCTTC
>TRBJ2-7|TRBD2|-|TRBV10-3
CAISSSGGSYEQYF
TGTGCCATCAGTTCTTCCGGGGGGTCCTACGAGCAGTACTTC
>TRBJ1-4|-|few|TRBV6-6
CASSYAGTNEKLFF
TGTGCCAGCAGTTACGCAGGAACTAATGAAAAACTGTTTTTT
>TRBJ2-7|-|many|TRBV20-1
CSAREPSRQYF
TGCAGTGCTAGGGAGCCCAGTAGGCAGTACTTC
>TRBJ2-5|TRBD2|-|TRBV28
CASSFGTSGQLGETQYF
TGTGCCAGCAGTTTTGGGACTAGCGGCCAGTTAGGGGAGACCCAGTACTTC
>TRBJ2-7|-|many|TRBV7-9
CASSLLELSEQYF
TGTGCCAGCAGCCTCCTCGAACTAAGCGAGCAGTACTTC
>TRBJ2-3|TRBD2|-|TRBV7-2
CASSLSAGVADTQYF
TGTGCCAGCAGCTTATCAGCGGGAGTAGCAGATACGCAGTATTTT
>TRBJ2-7|-|once|TRBV24-1
CATSDQYEQYF
TGTGCCACCAGTGACCAATACGAGCAGTACTTC
>TRBJ2-7|TRBD2|few|TRBV20-1
CSAPGLAEGYEQYF
TGCAGTGCTCCGGGACTAGCGGAGGGGTACGAGCAGTACTTC
>TRBJ2-7|-|many|TRBV6-2/TRBV6-3
CASSVSDEQYF
TGTGCCAGCAGTGTTTCGGACGAGCAGTACTTC
>TRBJ2-4|-|many|TRBV28
CASSLTGGGNIQYF
TGTGCCAGCAGTTTGACAGGAGGGGGAAACATTCAGTACTTC
>TRBJ2-7|-|many|TRBV6-2/TRBV6-3
CASSYRGPGDEQYF
TGTGCCAGCAGTTACAGGGGCCCCGGAGACGAGCAGTACTTC
>TRBJ2-7|-|many|TRBV18
CASSPLSTSAGEQYF
TGTGCCAGCTCACCCCTCTCGACTTCGGCAGGCGAGCAGTACTTC
>TRBJ2-3|TRBD2|-|TRBV12-3/TRBV12-4
CASRGAGEGQYF
TGTGCCAGCAGGGGAGCGGGAGAGGGGCAGTATTTT
>TRBJ2-7|TRBD2|few|TRBV6-4
CASRRNPGGVYEQYF
TGTGCCAGCAGGCGGAACCCGGGAGGTGTCTACGAGCAGTACTTC
>TRBJ2-1|TRBD2|-|TRBV7-9
CASRNSGGAPEQFF
TGTGCCAGCAGAAATAGCGGGGGGGCTCCGGAGCAGTTCTTC
>TRBJ2-1|-|many|TRBV7-9
CASRTGTGPYNEQFF
TGTGCCAGCAGGACCGGGACGGGTCCCTACAATGAGCAGTTCTTC
>TRBJ2-7|-|many|TRBV28
CASTVLGGTLYEQYF
TGTGCCAGCACAGTGTTAGGCGGAACCCTCTACGAGCAGTACTTC
>TRBJ2-4|-|-|TRBV19
CASSIRDGKNIQYF
TGTGCCAGTAGTATAAGGGACGGAAAAAACATTCAGTACTTC
>TRBJ2-7|TRBD1|few|TRBV7-8
CASILSGTGVFYEQYF
TGTGCCAGCATCCTCTCCGGGACAGGGGTGTTCTACGAGCAGTACTTC
>TRBJ2-5|-|-|TRBV7-9
CASSPNRAQRWGTQYF
TGTGCCAGCAGCCCAAATAGAGCCCAGCGCTGGGGGACCCAGTACTTC
>TRBJ1-6|-|-|TRBV16
CASSPTGFDSPLHF
TGTGCCAGCAGCCCCACAGGGTTTGATTCACCCCTCCACTTT
>TRBJ2-3|TRBD2|once|TRBV7-9
CASSLARLAGDTQYF
TGTGCCAGCAGCTTAGCGAGACTAGCGGGAGATACGCAGTATTTT